These T cell receptor beta chains were read from a single sample in a study of early T cells in non-severe SARS-CoV-2 infection. TCRdb reprocessed the 5' RACE reads via MiXCR and lists one record per CDR3 protein. The sample contains around 67,000 distinct CDR3 sequences, 12% of which appear only once. Source material: whole blood. These receptors all stem from an adult who was a healthcare worker with PCR-confirmed SARS-CoV-2 infection or an uninfected control (not recorded which). The CDR3 runs from the conserved cysteine through the conserved F or W. A D gene is named only where the DNA matches it firmly. A clone size is listed for some rows: how often the clone was seen (once, few, many), or a class if it is expanded.

cdr3_nt cdr3_aa v_call clone_size j_call d_call
TGTGCCAGCAGTTACGGGCGGGAGGGATCTCTCACAGATACGCAGTATTTT CASSYGREGSLTDTQYF TRBV6-5 NA TRBJ2-3 TRBD2
TGTGCAAGTCGCTTCCCCGAGAGCGCACCCCTCCACTTT CASRFPESAPLHF TRBV12-2 many TRBJ1-6 NA
TGCAGCGTTGATCCTGGATTTGGAAACACCATATATTTT CSVDPGFGNTIYF TRBV29-1 NA TRBJ1-3 NA
TGTGCCACCCGGGACACCAGGAGTAATTCACCCCTCCACTTT CATRDTRSNSPLHF TRBV25-1 many TRBJ1-6 NA
TGCGCCAGCAGCCGACGACTAGAGAATGAGCAGTTCTTC CASSRRLENEQFF TRBV4-3 many TRBJ2-1 NA
TGTGCCAGCAGTGAAGCCGATTGGGCTTCTGAAGCTTTCTTT CASSEADWASEAFF TRBV6-1 many TRBJ1-1 NA
TGCGCCAGCAGTGAAGGGGCTAGCGGGGGGGTCTCCTACGAGCAGTACTTC CASSEGASGGVSYEQYF TRBV10-2 many TRBJ2-7 TRBD2
TGTGCCAGAAGCTACGAAGGGGACAGGGGGCGGACCGGGGAGCTGTTTTTT CARSYEGDRGRTGELFF TRBV5-3 many TRBJ2-2 TRBD1
TGTGCCAGCAAGGAGGGGAATGGGTTCGGGCAGTTCTTC CASKEGNGFGQFF TRBV12-3/TRBV12-4 many TRBJ2-1 NA
TGTGCCAGCAGTGGGGCCTGGGGAAATGAGCAGTTCTTC CASSGAWGNEQFF TRBV6-2/TRBV6-3 many TRBJ2-1 NA
TGTGCCAGCAGCTTACTAGCGGGAGGGGAGACCCAGTACTTC CASSLLAGGETQYF TRBV28 NA TRBJ2-5 TRBD2
TGTGCCAGCAGTCCACTAGCGGGTGTGTCCTACAATGAGCAGTTCTTC CASSPLAGVSYNEQFF TRBV6-2/TRBV6-3 many TRBJ2-1 TRBD2
TGTGCCGCAAGGGCCAGGGGAGCTAAGACCCAGTACTTC CAARARGAKTQYF TRBV7-6 many TRBJ2-5 NA
TGTGCCAGCAGCCTACCTAGCGCCACCTACAATGAGCAGTTCTTC CASSLPSATYNEQFF TRBV6-2/TRBV6-3 many TRBJ2-1 NA
TGTGCCAGCAGCGTAGCGGCGGACAGTCGAGATGGCTACACCTTC CASSVAADSRDGYTF TRBV9 many TRBJ1-2 NA
TGTGCCAGCAGTCCGGGGGGGGCAGGGGCTGGCAATGAGCAGTTCTTC CASSPGGAGAGNEQFF TRBV12-3/TRBV12-4 many TRBJ2-1 TRBD2
TGTGCCAGCAGTCCGATGGCGCAATCTAGCTCTGGGGCCAACGTCCTGACTTTC CASSPMAQSSSGANVLTF TRBV28 once TRBJ2-6 NA
TGTGCCTCCCCGGGGTCCTACAATGAGCAGTTCTTC CASPGSYNEQFF TRBV30 few TRBJ2-1 NA
TGTGCCTGGAGTGTATATCTCCGCTACGAGCAGTACTTC CAWSVYLRYEQYF TRBV30 many TRBJ2-7 NA
TGTGCCAGCACCCCTGGGGGGATCGGAAACACCATATATTTT CASTPGGIGNTIYF TRBV9 many TRBJ1-3 NA
TGTGCCAGCAGTGCTAGTATCAACAATGAGCAGTTCTTC CASSASINNEQFF TRBV27 many TRBJ2-1 NA
TGCAGCGTCAGGACTAGCGGGAGTCGGGTTGAGCAGTTCTTC CSVRTSGSRVEQFF TRBV29-1 NA TRBJ2-1 TRBD2